These 7 T cell receptor beta chains came from one sample sequenced in a study of T cells in Graves' hyperthyroidism and ophthalmopathy (dated by TCRdb to 2018 to 2020). Library preparation was by multiplex PCR. The run used an Illumina HiSeq 2000. TCR beta CDR3 regions were amplified from RNA transcripts. The TCR CDR3 was subjected to a first round of RT-PCR using the HTBI primer set and the Qiagen OneStep RT-PCR kit. The public reads were quality trimmed at Q25 with fastp and then assembled into clones with MiXCR by TCRdb, keeping productive beta chains. Each CDR3 protein appears once, grouped with its most common genes and DNA. The sample includes 80,000 to 100,000 distinct CDR3 sequences, with 35% to 45% observed a single time. Roughly a tenth of the sample belongs to the ten largest clones. The sequencing input was peripheral blood or thyroid tissue (not recorded which). Receptors originate from a woman aged 25 to 39 with Graves' hyperthyroidism.

J is TRBJ2-7 and V is TRBV6-5; TRBD1 matches 10 bases. The CDR3 runs to 14 residues. The germline V gene encodes CDR1 MNHEY and CDR2 SVGAGI. The J segment lost 5 bases and the V segment lost 0 bases, leaving 1 base of the junction unmatched. CDR3 region: CASSYSGTGDEQYF. The DNA of the CDR3 is TGTGCCAGCAGTTACTCGGGGACAGGGGACGAGCAGTACTTC.

This clonotype was counted only a few times. V is TRBV11-2 and J is TRBJ1-1; D is perhaps TRBD1 (6 bases). Germline V gives CDR1 SGHAT, CDR2 FQNNGV. The CDR3 extends over 15 amino acids. The germline V and J ends were trimmed by 3 bases and 3 bases, with 14 bases remaining between them. CDR3 amino acids: CASSLCPRGDTEAFF. The CDR3 nucleotides read TGTGCCAGCAGCTTGTGTCCCAGGGGAGACACTGAAGCTTTCTTT.

The V and J genes are TRBV5-1 and TRBJ2-1, with D perhaps matching TRBD1 (7 bases). Trimming cost V 1 base and J 2 bases, with 16 bases left between them. This CDR3 is built from 17 residues. The germline CDR1 and CDR2 sequences are SGHRS and YFSETQ. The CDR3 sequence is CASSLTSGGRPYNEQFF. The CDR3, as DNA: TGCGCCAGCAGCTTGACGTCAGGGGGGAGGCCCTACAATGAGCAGTTCTTC.

This clonotype was found many times. The chain combines TRBV10-3 with TRBJ2-7; a possible D gene is TRBD2 (6 bases). Germline assignment: CDR1 ENHRY and CDR2 SYGVKD. The CDR3 consists of 13 residues. V lost 6 bases and J 7 bases, leaving 16 bases between the germline ends. The CDR3 DNA sequence: TGTGCCATCAGGGGACGGCCGGCGGGGGAGCAGTACTTC. The encoded protein is CAIRGRPAGEQYF.

Many counts were recorded for this clonotype. The rearrangement links TRBV20-1 to TRBJ2-7; D is uncertain. V was trimmed by 6 bases and J by 3 bases, leaving 12 bases between them. CDR1 is DFQATT, CDR2 SNEGSKA, per germline (reference sequence). This CDR3 has 12 residues. This CDR3 reads CSAKKGIYEQYF. For the CDR3, the DNA is TGCAGTGCAAAGAAGGGTATCTACGAGCAGTACTTC.

This chain links TRBV2 with TRBJ1-5; possibly TRBD1 for D (5 bases). Per germline, CDR1 SNHLY and CDR2 FYNNEI. There are 13 residues in the CDR3. V lost 7 bases and J 3 bases, leaving 10 bases between the germline ends. CDR3 protein: CASTGLPNQPQHF. Here the CDR3 DNA reads TGTGCCAGCACGGGACTACCCAATCAGCCCCAGCATTTT. The full variable domain, with the rest looked up from reference TRBV2 and TRBJ1-5, is EPEVTQTPSHQVTQMGQEVILRCVPISNHLYFYWYRQILGQKVEFLVSFYNNEISEKSEIFDDQFSVERPDGSNFTLKIRSTKLEDSAMYFCASTGLPNQPQHFGDGTRLSIL.

A word on this clonotype: Since a much larger clone is just one base distant, this may be a read error. In this CDR3 the conserved last residue, phenylalanine or tryptophan, is missing, so a read error is likely. The V gene is TRBV28, the J gene TRBJ2-7; no reliable D call. Germline V gene data show CDR1 as MDHEN and CDR2 as SYDVKM. Trimming removed 6 bases from V and 3 bases from J, with 18 bases in between. CDR3 size: 15 residues. This CDR3 is CASRFRARNHYEQYL. In nucleotides, the CDR3 is TGTGCCAGCAGGTTCCGGGCCCGTAACCACTACGAGCAGTACCTC.